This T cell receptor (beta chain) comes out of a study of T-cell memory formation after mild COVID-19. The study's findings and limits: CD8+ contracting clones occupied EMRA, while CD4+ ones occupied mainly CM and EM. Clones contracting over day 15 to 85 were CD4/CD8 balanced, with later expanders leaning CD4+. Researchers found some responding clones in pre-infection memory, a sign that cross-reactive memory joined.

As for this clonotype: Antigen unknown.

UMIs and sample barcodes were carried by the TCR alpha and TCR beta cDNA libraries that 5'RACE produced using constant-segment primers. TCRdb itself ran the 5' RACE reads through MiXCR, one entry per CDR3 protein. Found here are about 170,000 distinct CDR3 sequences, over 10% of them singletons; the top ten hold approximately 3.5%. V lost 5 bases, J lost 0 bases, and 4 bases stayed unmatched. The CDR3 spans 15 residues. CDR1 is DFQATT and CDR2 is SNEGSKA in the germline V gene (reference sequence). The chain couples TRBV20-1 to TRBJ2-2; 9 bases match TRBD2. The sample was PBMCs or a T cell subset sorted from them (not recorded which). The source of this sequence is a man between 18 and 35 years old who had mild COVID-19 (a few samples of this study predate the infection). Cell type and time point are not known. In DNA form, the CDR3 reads TGCAGTGCTCGTCTAGCGGGGCCGAACACCGGGGAGCTGTTTTTT. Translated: CSARLAGPNTGELFF.